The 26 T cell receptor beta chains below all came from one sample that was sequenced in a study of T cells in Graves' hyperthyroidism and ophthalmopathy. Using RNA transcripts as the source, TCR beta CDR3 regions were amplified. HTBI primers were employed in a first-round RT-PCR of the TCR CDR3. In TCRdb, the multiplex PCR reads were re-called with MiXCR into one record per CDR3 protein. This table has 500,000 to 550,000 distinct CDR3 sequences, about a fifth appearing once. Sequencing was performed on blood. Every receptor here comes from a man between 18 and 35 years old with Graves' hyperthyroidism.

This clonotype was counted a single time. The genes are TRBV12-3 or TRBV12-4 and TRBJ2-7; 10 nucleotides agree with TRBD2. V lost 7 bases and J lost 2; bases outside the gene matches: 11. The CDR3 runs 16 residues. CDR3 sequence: CASTRTSGSGTYEQYF. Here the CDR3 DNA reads TGTGCCAGCACCCGGACTAGCGGTAGTGGGACCTACGAGCAGTACTTC.

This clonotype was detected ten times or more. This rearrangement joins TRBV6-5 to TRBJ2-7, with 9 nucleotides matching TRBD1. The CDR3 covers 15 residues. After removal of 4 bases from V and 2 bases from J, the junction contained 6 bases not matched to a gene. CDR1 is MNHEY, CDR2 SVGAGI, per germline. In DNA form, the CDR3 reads TGTGCCAGCAGTTCCCCCCGGGACAGGGCCTACGAGCAGTACTTC. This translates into CASSSPRDRAYEQYF.

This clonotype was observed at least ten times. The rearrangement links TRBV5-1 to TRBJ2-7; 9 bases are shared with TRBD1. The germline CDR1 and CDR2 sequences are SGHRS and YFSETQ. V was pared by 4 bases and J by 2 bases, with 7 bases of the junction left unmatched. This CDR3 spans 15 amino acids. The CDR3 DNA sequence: TGCGCCAGCAGCCGGGACAGGGCCCCCGCCTACGAGCAGTACTTC. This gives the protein CASSRDRAPAYEQYF.

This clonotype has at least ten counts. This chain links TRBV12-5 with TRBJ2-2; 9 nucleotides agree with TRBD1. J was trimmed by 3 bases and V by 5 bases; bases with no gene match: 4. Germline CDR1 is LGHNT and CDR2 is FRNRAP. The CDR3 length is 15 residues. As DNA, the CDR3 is TGTGCTAGTGGTGACCGGGACAGGGACACCGGGGAGCTGTTTTTT. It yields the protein CASGDRDRDTGELFF.

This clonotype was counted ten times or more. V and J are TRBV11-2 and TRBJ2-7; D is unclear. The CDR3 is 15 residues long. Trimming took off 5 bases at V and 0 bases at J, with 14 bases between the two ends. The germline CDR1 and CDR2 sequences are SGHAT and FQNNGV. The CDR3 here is CASSRADLSSYEQYF. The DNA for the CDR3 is TGTGCCAGCAGCCGCGCGGACCTGAGCTCCTACGAGCAGTACTTC.

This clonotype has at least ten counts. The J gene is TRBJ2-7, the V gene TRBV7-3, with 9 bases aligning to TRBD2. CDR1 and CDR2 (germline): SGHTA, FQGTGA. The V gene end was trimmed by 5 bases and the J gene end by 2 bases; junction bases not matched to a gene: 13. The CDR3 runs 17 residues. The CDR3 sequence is CASSHTEVAGETYEQYF. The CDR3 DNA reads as TGTGCCAGCAGCCACACCGAGGTAGCGGGGGAAACCTACGAGCAGTACTTC. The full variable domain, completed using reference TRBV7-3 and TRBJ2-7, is GAGVSQTPSNKVTEKGKYVELRCDPISGHTALYWYRQSLGQGPEFLIYFQGTGAADDSGLPNDRFFAVRPEGSVSTLKIQRTERGDSAVYLCASSHTEVAGETYEQYFGPGTRLTVT.

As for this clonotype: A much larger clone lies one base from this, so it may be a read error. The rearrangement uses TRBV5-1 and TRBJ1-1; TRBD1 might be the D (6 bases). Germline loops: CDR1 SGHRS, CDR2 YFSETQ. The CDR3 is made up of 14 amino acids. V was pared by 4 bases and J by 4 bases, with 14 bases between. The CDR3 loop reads CASSPTQGITEAFF. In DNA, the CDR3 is TGCGCCAGCAGCCCGACGCAGGGGATCACTGAAGCTTTCTTT.

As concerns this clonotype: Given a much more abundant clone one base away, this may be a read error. The chain's CDR3 is CASSILLQPNQPQHF. For the CDR3, the DNA is TGTGCCAGTAGTATACTGTTGCAGCCGAATCAGCCCCAGCATTTT. The V gene is TRBV19, the J gene TRBJ1-5; D is undetermined. Between the trimmed V and J ends, which lost 2 bases and 4 bases, there was a span of 12 bases. The germline CDR1 and CDR2 sequences are LNHDA and SQIVND (reference sequence). This CDR3 contains 15 residues.

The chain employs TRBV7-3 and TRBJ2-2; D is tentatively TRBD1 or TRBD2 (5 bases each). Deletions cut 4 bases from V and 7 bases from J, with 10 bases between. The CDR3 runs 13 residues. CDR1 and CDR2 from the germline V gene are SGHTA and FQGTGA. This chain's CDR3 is CASSSGPGGELFF. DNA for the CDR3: TGTGCCAGCAGCTCGGGACCGGGCGGGGAGCTGTTTTTT.

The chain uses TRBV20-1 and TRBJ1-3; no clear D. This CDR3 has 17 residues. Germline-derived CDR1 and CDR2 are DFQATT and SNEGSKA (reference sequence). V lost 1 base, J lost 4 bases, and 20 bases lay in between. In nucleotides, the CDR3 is TGCAGTGCTAGAGTGGTAGGGAGGACCACTGCCGGAAACACCATATATTTT. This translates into CSARVVGRTTAGNTIYF.

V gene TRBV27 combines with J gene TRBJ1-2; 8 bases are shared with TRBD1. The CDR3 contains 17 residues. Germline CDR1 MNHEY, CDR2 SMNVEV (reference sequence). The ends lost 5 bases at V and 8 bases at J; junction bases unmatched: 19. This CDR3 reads CASSLHPYTDRVRGYTF. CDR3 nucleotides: TGTGCCAGCAGTCTCCACCCCTATACGGACAGGGTACGCGGCTACACCTTC.

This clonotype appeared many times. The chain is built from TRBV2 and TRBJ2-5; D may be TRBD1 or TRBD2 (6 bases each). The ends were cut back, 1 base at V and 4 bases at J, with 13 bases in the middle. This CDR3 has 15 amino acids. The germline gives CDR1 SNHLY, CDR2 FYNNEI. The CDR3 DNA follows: TGTGCCAGCAGTGAAGGCGGACTACAGGGAGAGACCCAGTACTTC. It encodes CASSEGGLQGETQYF.

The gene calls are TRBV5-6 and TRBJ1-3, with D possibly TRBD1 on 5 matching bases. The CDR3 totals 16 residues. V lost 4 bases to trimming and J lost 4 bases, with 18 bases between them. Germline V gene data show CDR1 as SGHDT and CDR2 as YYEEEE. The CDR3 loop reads CASSPSGWTIGNTIYF. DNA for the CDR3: TGTGCCAGCAGCCCTTCCGGGTGGACAATCGGAAACACCATATATTTT.

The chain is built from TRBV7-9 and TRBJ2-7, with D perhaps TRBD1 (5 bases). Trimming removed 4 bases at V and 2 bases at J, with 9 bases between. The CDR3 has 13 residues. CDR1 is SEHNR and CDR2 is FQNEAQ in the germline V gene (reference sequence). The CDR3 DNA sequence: TGTGCCAGCAGCTCGACAGCAGCCTACGAGCAGTACTTC. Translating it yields CASSSTAAYEQYF.

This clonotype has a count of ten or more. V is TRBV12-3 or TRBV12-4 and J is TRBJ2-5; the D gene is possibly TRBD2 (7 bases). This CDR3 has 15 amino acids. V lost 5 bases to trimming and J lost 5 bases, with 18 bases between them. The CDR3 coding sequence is TGTGCCAGCAGTCCTATGGGAGGGGGTGGCGAGACCCAGTACTTC. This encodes CASSPMGGGGETQYF.

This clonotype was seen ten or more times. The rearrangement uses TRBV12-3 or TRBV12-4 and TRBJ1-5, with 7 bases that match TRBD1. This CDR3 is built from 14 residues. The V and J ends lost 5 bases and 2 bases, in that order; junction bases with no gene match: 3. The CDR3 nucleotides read TGTGCCAGCAGTCGTACAGGGGGCAATCAGCCCCAGCATTTT. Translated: CASSRTGGNQPQHF.

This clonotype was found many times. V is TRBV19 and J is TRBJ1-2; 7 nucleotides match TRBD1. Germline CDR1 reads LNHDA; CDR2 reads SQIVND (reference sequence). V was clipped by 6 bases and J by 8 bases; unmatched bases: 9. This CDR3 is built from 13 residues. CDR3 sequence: CASRGQYGGGYTF. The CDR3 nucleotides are TGTGCCAGTAGGGGACAGTACGGAGGAGGCTACACCTTC.

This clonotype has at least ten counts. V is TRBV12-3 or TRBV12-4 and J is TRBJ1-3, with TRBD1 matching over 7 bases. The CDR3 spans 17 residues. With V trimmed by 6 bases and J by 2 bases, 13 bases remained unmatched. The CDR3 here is CASSRTGQPSAGNTIYF. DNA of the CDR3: TGTGCCAGCAGCCGGACAGGACAGCCATCGGCTGGAAACACCATATATTTT.

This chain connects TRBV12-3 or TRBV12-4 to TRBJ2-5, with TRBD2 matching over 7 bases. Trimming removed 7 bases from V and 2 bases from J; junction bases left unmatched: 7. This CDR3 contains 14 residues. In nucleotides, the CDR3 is TGTGCCAGCACCCGGGGAGGGCGGCAAGAGACCCAGTACTTC. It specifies CASTRGGRQETQYF.

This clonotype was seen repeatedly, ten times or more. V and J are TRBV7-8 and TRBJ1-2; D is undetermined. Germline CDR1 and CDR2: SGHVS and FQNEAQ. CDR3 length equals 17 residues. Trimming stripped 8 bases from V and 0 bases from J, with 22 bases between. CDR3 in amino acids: CASSAGRILNTNYGYTF. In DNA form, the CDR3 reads TGTGCCAGCTCCGCCGGCAGAATACTTAATACTAACTATGGCTACACCTTC.

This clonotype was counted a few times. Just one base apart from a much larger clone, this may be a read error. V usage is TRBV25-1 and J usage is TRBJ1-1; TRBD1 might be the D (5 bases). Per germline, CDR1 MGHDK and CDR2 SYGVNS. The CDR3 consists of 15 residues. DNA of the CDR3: TGTGCCAGCAGTGAATTGGGGGTCCTGAACACTGAAGCTTGCTTT. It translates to CASSELGVLNTEACF.

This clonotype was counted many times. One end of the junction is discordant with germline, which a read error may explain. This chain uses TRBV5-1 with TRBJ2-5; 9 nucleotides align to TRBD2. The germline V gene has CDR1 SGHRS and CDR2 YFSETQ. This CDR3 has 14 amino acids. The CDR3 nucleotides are TGTGCCAGCAGTCCCAGCGGGGGGCAAGAGACCCAGTACTTC. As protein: CASSPSGGQETQYF.

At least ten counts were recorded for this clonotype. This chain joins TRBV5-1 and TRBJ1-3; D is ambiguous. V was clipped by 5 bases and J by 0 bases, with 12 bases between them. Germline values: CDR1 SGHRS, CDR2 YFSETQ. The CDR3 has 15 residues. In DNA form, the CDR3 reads TGCGCCAGCAGTCGTGACGGATCCTCTGGAAACACCATATATTTT. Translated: CASSRDGSSGNTIYF.

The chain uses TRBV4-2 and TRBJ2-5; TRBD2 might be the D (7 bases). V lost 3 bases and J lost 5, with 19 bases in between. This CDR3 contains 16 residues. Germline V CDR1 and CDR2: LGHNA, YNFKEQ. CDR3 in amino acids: CASSQSRRGGRETQYF. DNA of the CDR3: TGTGCCAGCAGCCAGAGTAGAAGGGGGGGGAGGGAGACCCAGTACTTC.

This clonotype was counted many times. The CDR3 bases are TGTGCCAGCAGTGAACCGGGACAGGGGGTAGAAAACATTCAGTACTTC. As protein: CASSEPGQGVENIQYF. The J gene is TRBJ2-4, the V gene TRBV2; 11 nucleotides align to TRBD1. Germline assignment: CDR1 SNHLY and CDR2 FYNNEI. The CDR3 consists of 16 residues. V gave up 2 bases and J gave up 5 bases; unmatched junction bases: 5.

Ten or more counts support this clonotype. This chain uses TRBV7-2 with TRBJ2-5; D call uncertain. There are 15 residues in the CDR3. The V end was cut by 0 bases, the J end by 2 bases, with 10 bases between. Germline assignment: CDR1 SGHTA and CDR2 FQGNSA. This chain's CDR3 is CASSLAATIQETQYF. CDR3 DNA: TGTGCCAGCAGCTTAGCGGCTACCATACAAGAGACCCAGTACTTC.